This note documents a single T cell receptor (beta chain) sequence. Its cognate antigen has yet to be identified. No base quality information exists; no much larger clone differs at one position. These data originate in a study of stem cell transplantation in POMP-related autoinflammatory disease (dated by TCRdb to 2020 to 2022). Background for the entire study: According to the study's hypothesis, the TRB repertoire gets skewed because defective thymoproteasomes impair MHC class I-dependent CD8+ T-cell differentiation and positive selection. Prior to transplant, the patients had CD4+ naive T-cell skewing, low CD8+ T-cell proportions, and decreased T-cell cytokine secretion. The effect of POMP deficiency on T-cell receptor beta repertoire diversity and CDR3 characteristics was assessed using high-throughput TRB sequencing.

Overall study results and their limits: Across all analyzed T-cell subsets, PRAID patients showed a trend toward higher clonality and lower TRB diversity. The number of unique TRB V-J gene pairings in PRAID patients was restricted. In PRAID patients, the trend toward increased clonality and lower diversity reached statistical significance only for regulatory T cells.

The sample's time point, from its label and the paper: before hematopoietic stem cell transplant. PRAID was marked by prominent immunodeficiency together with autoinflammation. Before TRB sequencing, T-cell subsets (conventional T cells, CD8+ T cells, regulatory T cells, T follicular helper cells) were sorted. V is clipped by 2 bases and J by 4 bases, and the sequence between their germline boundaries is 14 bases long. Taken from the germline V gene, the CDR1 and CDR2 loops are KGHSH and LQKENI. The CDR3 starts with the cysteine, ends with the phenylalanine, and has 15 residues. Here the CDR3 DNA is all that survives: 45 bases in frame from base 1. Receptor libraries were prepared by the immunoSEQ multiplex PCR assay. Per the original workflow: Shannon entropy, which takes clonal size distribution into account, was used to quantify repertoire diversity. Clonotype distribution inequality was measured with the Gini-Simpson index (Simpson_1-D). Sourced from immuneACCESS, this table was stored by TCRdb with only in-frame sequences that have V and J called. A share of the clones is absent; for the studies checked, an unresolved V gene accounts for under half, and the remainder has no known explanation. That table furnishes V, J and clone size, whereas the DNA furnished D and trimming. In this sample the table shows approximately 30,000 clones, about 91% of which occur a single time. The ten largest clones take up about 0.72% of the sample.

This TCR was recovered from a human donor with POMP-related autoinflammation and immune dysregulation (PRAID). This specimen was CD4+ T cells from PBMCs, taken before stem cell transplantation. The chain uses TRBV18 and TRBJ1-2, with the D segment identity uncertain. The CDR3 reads CASSPRSGDSYGYTF. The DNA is TGTGCCAGCTCACCAAGATCGGGTGATAGCTATGGCTACACCTTC.